The present T cell receptor (beta chain) was sequenced within a study of OX40 agonist ivuxolimab in advanced cancers. Study-wide context: Ivuxolimab, which patients received intravenously every 2 weeks, was dosed at 0.01 to 10 mg/kg. Study-wide points: Averaged across samples, CD8+ T cells carried more expanded clones than CD4+ did. The work left the antigen specificity of expanded peripheral T cells undetermined.

Comments on this clone: Its target is not known.

The germline CDR1 and CDR2 sequences are SGHTA and FQGTGA. The CDR3 extends over 15 amino acids. V lost 0 bases and J lost 2, with 8 bases in between. The protocol was immunoSEQ multiplex PCR, while the TCRdb copy is restricted to in-frame clones and leaves out a portion. The sample shows tens of thousands of clones, less than 90% of them seen only once. This TCR was sampled from an adult with an advanced solid tumor such as melanoma, head and neck, liver or kidney cancer. This chain joins TRBV7-3 and TRBJ1-3, with D possibly matching TRBD1 (5 bases). Here the sequenced sample was CD4+ or CD8+ T cells sorted from blood, taken in a trial of the OX40 agonist ivuxolimab. This chain's CDR3 is CASSLTGEPGNTIYF. The DNA of the CDR3 is TGTGCCAGCAGCTTAACAGGGGAGCCTGGAAACACCATATATTTT.